This is a list of T cell receptor beta chains from one sample in a study of long-term antiretroviral therapy in people with HIV. The data were produced by immunoSEQ multiplex PCR, yet TCRdb's version contains in-frame clones alone and is incomplete. Of more than 20,000 clones listed, approximately 82% were seen once; the top ten hold about 10%. Material: unsorted PBMCs, obtained approximately 2.5 years after starting antiretroviral therapy. The receptors come from a man aged 40-49 years with HIV. The CDR3 runs from the conserved cysteine through the conserved F or W. The D gene is left open where the match is weak. Where a row states a size, it is once, few, many or the class of an expanded clone; other rows omit it.

v_gene	j_gene	d_gene	abundance	CDR3aa	CDR3nt
TRBV6-1	TRBJ2-3	.	.	CASSALGGTDTQYF	TGTGCCAGCAGTGCCCTCGGGGGAACCGATACGCAGTATTTT
TRBV7-2	TRBJ2-7	.	.	CASSLTLVRSYEQYF	TGTGCCAGCAGCTTAACACTAGTTAGGAGCTACGAGCAGTACTTC
TRBV29-1	TRBJ2-3	.	.	CSLYDPDTQYF	TGCAGCCTCTACGACCCAGATACGCAGTATTTT
TRBV5-6	TRBJ2-3	TRBD1	.	CASSLEGTATDTQYF	TGTGCCAGCAGCTTGGAAGGGACAGCAACAGATACGCAGTATTTT
TRBV28	TRBJ2-7	.	.	CASSSVYEQYF	TGTGCCAGCAGTTCTGTGTACGAGCAGTACTTC
TRBV25-1	TRBJ2-1	.	.	CASSDRGLGPFF	TGTGCCAGCAGTGATCGGGGGCTGGGTCCGTTCTTC
TRBV7-9	TRBJ2-7	.	.	CASSFQGSYEQYF	TGTGCCAGCAGCTTTCAGGGGAGCTACGAGCAGTACTTC
TRBV10-1	TRBJ2-5	.	.	CASSEQGGKTQYF	TGCGCCAGCAGTGAACAGGGGGGGAAGACCCAGTACTTC
TRBV11-3	TRBJ1-6	.	.	CASSAPNSPLHF	TGTGCCAGCAGCGCCCCCAATTCACCCCTCCACTTT
TRBV19	TRBJ2-5	TRBD2	.	CASSFRLAGGLSQETQYF	TGTGCCAGTAGTTTCAGACTAGCGGGAGGCCTCTCGCAAGAGACCCAGTACTTC
TRBV4-2	TRBJ2-7	.	.	CASTWRAGSSYEQYF	TGTGCCAGCACCTGGAGGGCGGGGAGCTCCTACGAGCAGTACTTC
TRBV6-5	TRBJ1-1	.	.	CASSYLSGGVEAFF	TGTGCCAGCAGTTACTTATCCGGGGGGGTTGAAGCTTTCTTT
TRBV7-8	TRBJ2-2	.	.	CASSLARNREGITGELFF	TGTGCCAGCAGCTTAGCGCGAAACAGGGAAGGAATCACCGGGGAGCTGTTTTTT
TRBV28	TRBJ2-3	TRBD2	.	CASTPGWIAGTDTQYF	TGTGCCAGCACCCCCGGTTGGATAGCGGGGACAGATACGCAGTATTTT
TRBV27	TRBJ1-1	.	.	CASSLFGSAEAFF	TGTGCCAGCAGTTTATTTGGGAGTGCTGAAGCTTTCTTT
TRBV10-3	TRBJ1-1	.	.	CAIRTSGGMNTEAFF	TGTGCCATCAGAACCTCCGGGGGGATGAACACTGAAGCTTTCTTT
TRBV11-2	TRBJ2-2	.	.	CASSFEMTGELFF	TGTGCCAGCAGCTTTGAGATGACCGGGGAGCTGTTTTTT
TRBV11-2	TRBJ2-2	.	few	CASSLGWGAGELFF	TGTGCCAGCAGCTTAGGATGGGGGGCCGGGGAGCTGTTTTTT
TRBV21-1	TRBJ2-3	.	.	CASGLGARDTQYF	TGTGCCAGCGGGTTAGGAGCACGAGATACGCAGTATTTT
TRBV6-5	TRBJ2-5	TRBD1	once	CASSPGQEEETQYF	TGTGCCAGCAGTCCGGGACAGGAAGAGGAGACCCAGTACTTC
TRBV5-1	TRBJ2-7	TRBD2	.	CASSLEGTSFHEQYF	TGCGCCAGCAGCTTGGAGGGGACTAGCTTCCACGAGCAGTACTTC
TRBV7-3	TRBJ2-2	TRBD1	few	CASSKKSPGTDYTGELFF	TGTGCCAGCAGCAAAAAATCCCCCGGGACAGATTATACCGGGGAGCTGTTTTTT
TRBV4-2	TRBJ2-5	TRBD2	.	CASSQDLAGPRAQYF	TGTGCCAGCAGCCAAGATCTAGCGGGGCCCAGGGCCCAGTACTTC
TRBV5-1	TRBJ1-2	TRBD1	few	CASSFSRDRGGAYGYTF	TGCGCCAGCAGCTTCTCTCGGGACAGGGGTGGGGCCTATGGCTACACCTTC
TRBV7-6	TRBJ2-5	.	few	CASSLGAARYETQYF	TGTGCCAGCAGCTTAGGGGCAGCTCGATACGAGACCCAGTACTTC
TRBV6-1	TRBJ2-2	.	.	CASSELQSLTTGELFF	TGTGCCAGCAGTGAACTACAGTCCCTCACTACCGGGGAGCTGTTTTTT
TRBV4-1	TRBJ1-5	.	few	CASSQDAEGLRPQHF	TGCGCCAGCAGCCAAGATGCGGAGGGGCTCCGGCCCCAGCATTTT
TRBV18	TRBJ1-4	.	.	CASSPPGLANEKLFF	TGTGCCAGCTCACCACCCGGGCTGGCTAATGAAAAACTGTTTTTT
TRBV27	TRBJ2-5	.	.	CASSFFNQETQYF	TGTGCCAGCAGTTTTTTTAACCAAGAGACCCAGTACTTC
TRBV27	TRBJ2-7	.	.	CASSLGRYFYEQYF	TGTGCCAGCAGTTTAGGCAGGTACTTCTACGAGCAGTACTTC
TRBV6-1	TRBJ2-7	TRBD2	.	CASSEVGGRGYEQYF	TGTGCCAGCAGTGAGGTGGGGGGGAGGGGATACGAGCAGTACTTC
TRBV6-5	TRBJ2-2	.	.	CASSDTGNTGELFF	TGTGCCAGCAGTGACACAGGTAACACCGGGGAGCTGTTTTTT
TRBV25-1	TRBJ1-2	TRBD1	.	CASSAKTGDDYNGYTF	TGTGCCAGCAGTGCTAAGACAGGGGACGACTACAATGGCTACACCTTC
TRBV5-1	TRBJ2-7	TRBD2	.	CASSSYSGRAVHEQYF	TGCGCCAGCAGCTCATATAGCGGGAGGGCCGTCCACGAGCAGTACTTC
TRBV25-1	TRBJ2-5	TRBD2	.	CASSDTGGPFSQTQYF	TGTGCCAGCAGTGATACGGGAGGGCCCTTCTCTCAGACCCAGTACTTC
TRBV18	TRBJ2-7	.	.	CASSQTLAGAQFSYEQYF	TGTGCCAGCTCACAGACTCTGGCGGGGGCCCAATTCTCCTACGAGCAGTACTTC
TRBV9	TRBJ2-7	TRBD1	.	CASSGRATGVVHEQYF	TGTGCCAGCAGCGGACGAGCCACAGGGGTCGTCCACGAGCAGTACTTC
TRBV6-6	TRBJ2-5	.	.	CASSYSNNGETQYF	TGTGCCAGCAGTTACTCGAATAATGGGGAGACCCAGTACTTC
TRBV7-9	TRBJ2-7	.	.	CASSLGFYEQYF	TGTGCCAGCAGCTTAGGATTCTACGAGCAGTACTTC
TRBV27	TRBJ2-6	TRBD1	.	CASSPQGTGGSGANVLTF	TGTGCCAGCAGCCCACAGGGGACAGGGGGCTCTGGGGCCAACGTCCTGACTTTC
TRBV6-6	TRBJ2-5	TRBD1	.	CASSYSTGTGVETQYF	TGTGCCAGCAGTTACTCGACCGGGACAGGGGTAGAGACCCAGTACTTC
TRBV4-2	TRBJ2-4	.	.	CASSQDGRDQNIQYF	TGTGCCAGCAGCCAAGATGGGCGGGATCAAAACATTCAGTACTTC
TRBV7-9	TRBJ2-7	.	.	CASSPGTVSYEQYF	TGTGCCAGCAGTCCCGGGACGGTCTCCTACGAGCAGTACTTC
TRBV6-1	TRBJ2-2	.	.	CASSLGLWTGELFF	TGTGCCAGCAGTTTAGGTTTGTGGACCGGGGAGCTGTTTTTT
TRBV5-1	TRBJ1-4	.	.	CASSLGDATQGEKLFF	TGCGCCAGCAGCTTGGGAGATGCGACACAGGGTGAAAAACTGTTTTTT
TRBV5-1	TRBJ2-2	.	few	CASSPNPTSGELFF	TGCGCCAGCAGCCCTAATCCCACCTCCGGGGAGCTGTTTTTT
TRBV5-4	TRBJ2-7	.	.	CASSLWSGNHEQYF	TGTGCCAGCAGTTTATGGTCGGGGAATCACGAGCAGTACTTC
TRBV7-8	TRBJ2-7	.	once	CASILTAGTRGEQYF	TGTGCCAGCATCCTTACCGCCGGGACAAGGGGCGAGCAGTACTTC
TRBV19	TRBJ2-7	TRBD1	.	CASSMAGTGWAYEQYF	TGTGCCAGTAGTATGGCGGGGACAGGTTGGGCCTACGAGCAGTACTTC
TRBV4-1	TRBJ2-2	TRBD2	once	CASSPAGGDTGELFF	TGCGCCAGCAGCCCGGCGGGGGGAGACACCGGGGAGCTGTTTTTT
TRBV5-1	TRBJ1-6	.	few	CASSLAPNSPLHF	TGCGCCAGCAGCTTGGCGCCTAATTCACCCCTCCACTTT
TRBV7-9	TRBJ2-4	.	.	CASGTQNVAKNIQYF	TGTGCCAGTGGGACACAAAATGTAGCCAAAAACATTCAGTACTTC
TRBV27	TRBJ1-1	.	.	CASRQGTLNTEAFF	TGTGCCAGCCGGCAGGGGACCCTGAACACTGAAGCTTTCTTT
TRBV27	TRBJ2-3	TRBD2	.	CASRRKGLLELAGGTDTQYF	TGTGCCAGCAGACGTAAGGGCTTACTGGAACTAGCGGGAGGCACAGATACGCAGTATTTT
TRBV5-4	TRBJ2-7	TRBD1	.	CASRPDRGPYEQYF	TGTGCCAGCAGACCCGACAGGGGTCCCTACGAGCAGTACTTC
TRBV28	TRBJ1-6	TRBD1	.	CASKGQGSSPLHF	TGTGCCAGCAAGGGACAGGGATCATCACCCCTCCACTTT